The next 22 T cell receptor delta chains were all read from a single sample in a study of Vδ1+ human thymocytes. Overall study results and limits: Thymic TRG and TRD repertoires appeared highly polyclonal, with Gaussian CDR3 length distributions.

These TCRs' antigens remain unknown. RNA was extracted from the cells and then reverse transcribed. The CDR3 regions were amplified by multiplex PCR from V-gene primers to a constant-region primer. With CATT, TCRdb re-called clones from the multiplex PCR reads. Of roughly 55,000 delta-chain clones listed, approximately 16% are singletons. The source material was Vdelta1+ gamma-delta thymocytes from the thymus. Subset specified: FACS-sorted CD3+ TCRalphabeta- TCRVdelta1+ TCRVdelta2- thymocytes. The receptors were sampled from a boy under two years old who had congenital heart surgery.

This clone appeared many times. The chain has TRDV2 and TRDJ1, with D perhaps matching TRDD3 (5 bases). V was trimmed by 1 base and J by 0 bases, leaving 17 bases between them. The CDR3 is made up of 17 amino acids. Germline loops: CDR1 GEAIGNYY, CDR2 EKD. The CDR3 sequence is CACDTSSCTGYTDKLIF. CDR3 coding DNA: TGTGCCTGTGACACAAGCTCGTGTACTGGCTACACCGATAAACTCATCTTT.

The chain joins TRDV1 to TRDJ1; D might be TRDD2 or TRDD3, each matching 7 bases. The CDR3 is 23 residues long. Germline lookup yields CDR1 TSWWSYY and CDR2 QGS. Trimming cost V 2 bases and J 2 bases, with 36 bases left between them. CDR3: CALGERFVDSYSLLGIRTDKLIF. CDR3 in DNA: TGTGCTCTTGGGGAAAGATTTGTAGATTCCTACTCGTTACTGGGGATCCGTACCGATAAACTCATCTTT.

This clone was detected a few times. The chain joins TRDV1 to TRDJ1, with 13 positions matching TRDD3. J lost 0 bases, V lost 2 bases, and 15 bases had no gene match. Germline V gene lookup returns CDR1 TSWWSYY and CDR2 QGS. The CDR3 contains 21 residues. CDR3 bases: TGTGCTCTTGGGGAATCCCCCTTTACTGGGGGATACGGGGATTACACCGATAAACTCATCTTT. This encodes CALGESPFTGGYGDYTDKLIF.

This sequence joins TRDV1 and TRDJ1; 8 bases are shared with TRDD3. V lost 4 bases to trimming and J lost 0 bases; unmatched junction nucleotides: 13. CDR3 length: 18 residues. The germline CDR1 and CDR2 sequences are TSWWSYY and QGS. CDR3 in amino acids: CALGGAGWGTLYTDKLIF. Written as DNA, the CDR3 is TGTGCTCTTGGGGGAGCGGGCTGGGGGACATTGTACACCGATAAACTCATCTTT.

The rearrangement links TRDV1 to TRDJ1; 10 nucleotides match TRDD3. The germline gives CDR1 TSWWSYY, CDR2 QGS. This CDR3 spans 18 amino acids. The J segment lost 0 bases and the V segment lost 4 bases, leaving 11 bases of the junction unmatched. The CDR3 region is CALGVRQGDTDYTDKLIF. In DNA, the CDR3 is TGTGCTCTTGGGGTTCGTCAGGGGGATACGGATTACACCGATAAACTCATCTTT.

The V call is TRDV1, the J call TRDJ1, with D unresolved. The V gene lost 3 bases and the J gene lost 0 bases, with 23 bases spanning the gap. CDR1 is TSWWSYY, CDR2 QGS, per germline. The CDR3 contains 19 residues. The CDR3 protein is CALGDWLRVPAPYTDKLIF. The DNA for the CDR3 is TGTGCTCTTGGGGACTGGCTACGCGTACCGGCCCCCTACACCGATAAACTCATCTTT.

This clone occurred a few times. This chain uses TRDV1 with TRDJ1; the D is unclear. The CDR3 contains 13 residues. V lost 7 bases and J lost 0, with 9 bases in between. Germline-derived CDR1 and CDR2 are TSWWSYY and QGS. In DNA form, the CDR3 reads TGTGCTCTTGCGTTACCTTACACCGATAAACTCATCTTT. Translated: CALALPYTDKLIF.

The rearrangement links TRDV1 to TRDJ1; 7 bases align to TRDD2. The CDR3 loop spans 18 amino acids. The J segment lost 10 bases and the V segment lost 3 bases, leaving 23 bases of the junction unmatched. In germline, CDR1 is TSWWSYY, CDR2 QGS. The CDR3 DNA is TGTGCTCTTGGGGAGCCTTTTCCTACACAAGGCCGGTACACGGGACTCATCTTT. This translates into CALGEPFPTQGRYTGLIF.

This clone was counted only a few times. J is TRDJ1 and V is TRDV1; TRDD3 agrees at 12 bases. The CDR3 sequence is 20 residues long. CDR1 is TSWWSYY, CDR2 QGS, per germline. Trimming removed 5 bases from V and 1 base from J; junction bases left unmatched: 17. The CDR3 loop is CALGSDLQYWGIQSTDKLIF. The CDR3 nucleotides read TGTGCTCTTGGGAGTGACCTACAGTACTGGGGGATACAATCCACCGATAAACTCATCTTT.

This clone has a handful of counts. The chain is built from TRDV1 and TRDJ1, with 11 bases fitting TRDD3. The trim removed 4 bases at V and 2 bases at J, leaving 21 bases unmatched. The CDR3 covers 21 residues. Germline-derived CDR1 and CDR2 are TSWWSYY and QGS. CDR3 in DNA: TGTGCTCTTGGGGCATCGATTCCCTTACTGGGGGATATTGGGGTGACCGATAAACTCATCTTT. This gives the protein CALGASIPLLGDIGVTDKLIF.

The V gene is TRDV1, the J gene TRDJ1, with 9 nucleotides matching TRDD2. Germline V lookup: CDR1 TSWWSYY, CDR2 QGS. Trimming removed 3 bases from V and 1 base from J; junction bases left unmatched: 15. The length of the CDR3 is 19 residues. The CDR3 loop reads CALGDLPSYGVGATDKLIF. CDR3 sequence (DNA): TGTGCTCTTGGGGACCTACCTTCCTACGGTGTGGGGGCCACCGATAAACTCATCTTT.

This clone is a singleton in its sample. The genes are TRDV1 and TRDJ1; TRDD3 agrees at 12 bases. CDR1 is TSWWSYY and CDR2 is QGS in the germline V gene. The CDR3 is 19 amino acids. The trim removed 1 base at V and 0 bases at J, leaving 9 bases unmatched. CDR3 in DNA: TGTGCTCTTGGGGAACGACAACTGGGGGATACAGGGTACACCGATAAACTCATCTTT. This gives the protein CALGERQLGDTGYTDKLIF.

The sample holds one count of this clone. The rearrangement uses TRDV1 and TRDJ1, with D tentatively TRDD2 (5 bases). The CDR3 contains 21 residues. Trimming stripped 0 bases from V and 0 bases from J, with 26 bases between. Germline V gives CDR1 TSWWSYY, CDR2 QGS. CDR3 protein: CALGELRSSFGGWVHTDKLIF. CDR3 sequence (DNA): TGTGCTCTTGGGGAACTACGAAGCTCCTTCGGAGGGTGGGTGCACACCGATAAACTCATCTTT.

This chain links TRDV1 with TRDJ1; 7 bases agree with TRDD3. Trimming at V came to 0 bases and at J to 2 bases, leaving 15 bases not matched to a gene. CDR3 length: 19 residues. Germline lookup yields CDR1 TSWWSYY and CDR2 QGS. The CDR3 DNA reads TGTGCTCTTGGGGAACTTAATTCTCGGGGGGATTGCGTGACCGATAAACTCATCTTT. Translated, it gives CALGELNSRGDCVTDKLIF.

V is TRDV1 and J is TRDJ1, with 12 bases lining up with TRDD3. J gave up 1 base and V 1 base, and 22 bases lay outside the gene matches. This CDR3 spans 23 amino acids. Germline loops: CDR1 TSWWSYY, CDR2 QGS. The CDR3 DNA reads as TGTGCTCTTGGGGAACGGCTTCCTAGCATGATCTCTGGGGGATACGCAACCACCGATAAACTCATCTTT. It translates to CALGERLPSMISGGYATTDKLIF.

The V and J genes are TRDV1 and TRDJ1, with TRDD3 identical over 13 bases. The CDR3 is made up of 20 amino acids. Germline-derived CDR1 and CDR2 are TSWWSYY and QGS. With 6 bases clipped from V and 5 bases from J, the junction kept 21 bases outside the gene matches. The CDR3 coding sequence is TGTGCTCTTGGCCTCCTGACCCCCGATACTGGGGGATACGGTGGAGATAAACTCATCTTT. As protein: CALGLLTPDTGGYGGDKLIF.

The gene calls are TRDV1 and TRDJ1, with D tentatively TRDD3 (6 bases). Germline CDR1 is TSWWSYY and CDR2 is QGS. With 1 base removed from V and 0 bases from J, the gap between germline ends came to 18 bases. This CDR3 is 18 amino acids long. The CDR3 is CALGEPTRGWGYTDKLIF. CDR3 DNA sequence: TGTGCTCTTGGGGAACCCACTCGGGGCTGGGGATACACCGATAAACTCATCTTT.

This clone was seen a handful of times. This chain links TRDV2 with TRDJ1; the match to TRDD3 covers 9 bases. Germline CDR1 GEAIGNYY, CDR2 EKD. The V segment lost 3 bases and the J segment 3 bases; nucleotides outside the gene matches: 16. The length of the CDR3 is 18 residues. DNA for the CDR3: TGTGCCTGTGACCCAACAGGAACTGGGGGACCCACCCCCGATAAACTCATCTTT. This sequence encodes CACDPTGTGGPTPDKLIF.

This clone was seen a handful of times. This chain joins TRDV1 and TRDJ1; D perhaps matches TRDD3 (9 bases). The CDR3 consists of 19 residues. CDR1 TSWWSYY and CDR2 QGS come from the germline V gene. Trimming took off 7 bases at V and 1 base at J, with 28 bases between the two ends. CDR3 sequence (DNA): TGTGCTCTTGCTGGCCTTCCTAAGGGGATACGCGAGTGCACCGATAAACTCATCTTT. Translated, it gives CALAGLPKGIRECTDKLIF.

This clone was seen a handful of times. This chain connects TRDV1 to TRDJ1; 8 bases map to TRDD3. Germline V gene lookup returns CDR1 TSWWSYY and CDR2 QGS. The junction had 5 bases not matched to a gene; V was cut back by 4 bases and J by 4 bases. The CDR3 contains 14 residues. CDR3 in DNA: TGTGCTCTTGGGGTCGACCTGGGGGACGATAAACTCATCTTT. This sequence encodes CALGVDLGDDKLIF.

This clone turned up a few times. The chain employs TRDV1 and TRDJ1, with a weak D call TRDD2 (6 bases). Germline CDR1 TSWWSYY, CDR2 QGS. The ends were cut back, 1 base at V and 2 bases at J, with 20 bases in the middle. This CDR3 contains 18 residues. As DNA, the CDR3 is TGTGCTCTTGGGGAACCCCCTCCTACGTTGTATGGAACCGATAAACTCATCTTT. It encodes CALGEPPPTLYGTDKLIF.

This clone occurred a few times. The V and J genes are TRDV1 and TRDJ1; TRDD3 might be the D (5 bases). Trimming stripped 4 bases from V and 3 bases from J, with 21 bases between. Looked up from germline, CDR1 is TSWWSYY and CDR2 is QGS. CDR3 length equals 17 residues. This CDR3 reads CALGGATILALPDKLIF. CDR3 coding DNA: TGTGCTCTTGGGGGGGCTACCATACTGGCACTACCCGATAAACTCATCTTT.